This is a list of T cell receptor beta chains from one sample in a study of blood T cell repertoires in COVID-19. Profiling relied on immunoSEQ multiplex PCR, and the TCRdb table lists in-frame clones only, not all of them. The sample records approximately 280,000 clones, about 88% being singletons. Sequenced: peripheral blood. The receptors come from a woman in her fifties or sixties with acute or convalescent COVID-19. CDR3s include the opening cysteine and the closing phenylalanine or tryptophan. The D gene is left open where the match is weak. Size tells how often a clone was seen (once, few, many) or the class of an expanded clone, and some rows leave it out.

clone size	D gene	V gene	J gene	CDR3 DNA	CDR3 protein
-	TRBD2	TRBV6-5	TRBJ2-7	TGTGCCAGCAGTTACTCAAGGGAGGGGATCTACGAGCAGTACTTC	CASSYSREGIYEQYF
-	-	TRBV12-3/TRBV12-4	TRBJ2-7	TGTGCCAGCAGTCCTGGAGGGTACGAGCAGTACTTC	CASSPGGYEQYF
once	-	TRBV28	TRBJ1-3	TGTGCCAGCAGTGCCGGGTACTCTGGAAACACCATATATTTT	CASSAGYSGNTIYF
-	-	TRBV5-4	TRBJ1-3	TGTGCCAGCAGCCCAGACAGGCGAAACACCATATATTTT	CASSPDRRNTIYF
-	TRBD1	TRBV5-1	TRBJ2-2	TGCGCCAGCAGCTTGGGGCTAGGGACAGCCACCGGGGAGCTGTTTTTT	CASSLGLGTATGELFF
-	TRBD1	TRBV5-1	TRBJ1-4	TGCGCCAGCAGCTTGGCCGACAGGGGAAATGAAAAACTGTTTTTT	CASSLADRGNEKLFF
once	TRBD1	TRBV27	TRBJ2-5	TGTGCCAGCAGCCCAACCGGGACAGTCCTCAGGGAGACCCAGTACTTC	CASSPTGTVLRETQYF
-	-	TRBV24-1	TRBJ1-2	TGTGCCACCAGTGACCCCGAGCGTTACTATGGCTACACCTTC	CATSDPERYYGYTF
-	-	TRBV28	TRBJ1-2	TGTGCCAGCGTTCCGGGGGCTAACTATGGCTACACCTTC	CASVPGANYGYTF
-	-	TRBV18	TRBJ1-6	TGTGCCAGCTCACCACGTAGTCAAGCTGGACTCGCACAAAGTTCACCCCTCCACTTT	CASSPRSQAGLAQSSPLHF
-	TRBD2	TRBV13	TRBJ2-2	TGTGCCAGCAGCTTAGGGGGGTGGAAGCGGGAGCTTGAAAACACCGGGGAGCTGTTTTTT	CASSLGGWKRELENTGELFF
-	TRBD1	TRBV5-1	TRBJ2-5	TGCGCCAGCTCGGGACAGGGATACCAAGAGACCCAGTACTTC	CASSGQGYQETQYF
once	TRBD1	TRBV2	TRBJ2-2	TGTGCCAGCGTCCAGGGGGCTTATGGCACCGGGGAGCTGTTTTTT	CASVQGAYGTGELFF
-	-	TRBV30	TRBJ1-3	TGTGCCTGGATGGCAGGCTCTGGAAACACCATATATTTT	CAWMAGSGNTIYF
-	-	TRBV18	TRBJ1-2	TGTGCCAGCTCACCCGGGACTGGGGGCTACACCTTC	CASSPGTGGYTF
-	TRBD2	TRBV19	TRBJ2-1	TGTGCCAGTTATGGGACTAGCGGGAGTCGGTCCTACAATGAGCAGTTCTTC	CASYGTSGSRSYNEQFF
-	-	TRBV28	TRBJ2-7	TGTGCTTCCCGGGGGTTTGACGAGCAGTACTTC	CASRGFDEQYF
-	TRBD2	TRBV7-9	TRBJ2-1	TGTGCCAGCAGCAGGACTAGCGGGAGGGAAAACAATGAGCAGTTCTTC	CASSRTSGRENNEQFF
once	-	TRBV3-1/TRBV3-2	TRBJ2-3	TGTGCCAGCAGACTAGCTACAGATACGCAGTATTTT	CASRLATDTQYF
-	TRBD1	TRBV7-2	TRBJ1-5	TGTGCCAGCAGCTACACAGGGGGCCGCCAGCCCCAGCATTTT	CASSYTGGRQPQHF
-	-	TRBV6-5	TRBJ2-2	TGTGCCAGCAGGGGCGCTGGGAACACCGGGGAGCTGTTTTTT	CASRGAGNTGELFF
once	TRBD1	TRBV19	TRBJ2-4	TGTGCCAGTAGTATAGAGGGGACAGGAGCCAAAAACATTCAGTACTTC	CASSIEGTGAKNIQYF
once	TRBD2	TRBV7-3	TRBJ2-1	TGTGCCAGCGGTAGCGGGAACTTCAATGAGCAGTTCTTC	CASGSGNFNEQFF
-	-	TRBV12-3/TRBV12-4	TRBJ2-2	TGTGCCAGCAGGTTACAGGGCATCGGGGAGCTGTTTTTT	CASRLQGIGELFF
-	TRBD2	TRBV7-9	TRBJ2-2	TGTGCTAAGGGACTAGCGAACACCGGGGAGCTGTTTTTT	CAKGLANTGELFF
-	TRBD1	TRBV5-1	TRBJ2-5	TGCGCCAGCAGCTTGGACGGGACAGCGCAAGAGACCCAGTACTTC	CASSLDGTAQETQYF
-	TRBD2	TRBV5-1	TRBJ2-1	TGCGCCAGCAGCTTGTCTACTAGCGGGAGCAATGAGCAGTTCTTC	CASSLSTSGSNEQFF
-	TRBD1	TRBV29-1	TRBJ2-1	TGCAGCGCCCCGGACAGGGGTTCCTACAATGAGCAGTTCTTC	CSAPDRGSYNEQFF
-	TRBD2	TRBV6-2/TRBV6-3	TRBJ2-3	TGTGCCAGCAGTTGGACTAGCGGGGGTATTGCAGATACGCAGTATTTT	CASSWTSGGIADTQYF
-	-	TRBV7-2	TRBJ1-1	TGTGCCAGCAGCCGCCCAGGGCCAGGCACTGAAGCTTTCTTT	CASSRPGPGTEAFF
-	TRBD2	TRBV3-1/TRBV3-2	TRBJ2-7	TGTGCCAGCAGCCAGCCAACTAGCGGGGCCTACGAGCAGTACTTC	CASSQPTSGAYEQYF
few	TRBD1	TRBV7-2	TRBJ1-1	TGTGCCAGCTCCGGACAGGGGAACACTGAAGCTTTCTTT	CASSGQGNTEAFF
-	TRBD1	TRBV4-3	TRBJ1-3	TGCGCCAGCAGCCAAGTGGGACAGGGGAATGGAAACACCATATATTTT	CASSQVGQGNGNTIYF
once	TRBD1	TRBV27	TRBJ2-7	TGTGCCAGTAGTCGGGACAGCTCCTACGAGCAGTACTTC	CASSRDSSYEQYF
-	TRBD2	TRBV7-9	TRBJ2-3	TGTGCCAGCAGCTTAGAGAGCGGGGGGAGCACAGATACGCAGTATTTT	CASSLESGGSTDTQYF
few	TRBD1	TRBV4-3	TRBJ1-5	TGCGCCAGCAGCCAAGGGGTGGACAGGGCGGATCAGCCCCAGCATTTT	CASSQGVDRADQPQHF
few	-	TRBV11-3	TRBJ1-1	TGTGCCAGCAGCTCTAGCTCTAACACTGAAGCTTTCTTT	CASSSSSNTEAFF
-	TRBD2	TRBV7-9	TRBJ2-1	TGTGCCAGCAGCTTAGGGCTAGCGGACAACTACAATGAGCAGTTCTTC	CASSLGLADNYNEQFF
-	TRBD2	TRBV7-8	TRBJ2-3	TGTGCCAGCAGCCCGTTAGCGGGAGGCGGGGTGGATACGCAGTATTTT	CASSPLAGGGVDTQYF
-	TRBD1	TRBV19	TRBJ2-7	TGTGCCAGTAGTCCCTCCGGACAGGATTACTCCTACGAGCAGTACTTC	CASSPSGQDYSYEQYF
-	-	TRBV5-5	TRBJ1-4	TGTGCCAGCAGCAGTGTCCCGGGGTTAGGGACTAATGAAAAACTGTTTTTT	CASSSVPGLGTNEKLFF
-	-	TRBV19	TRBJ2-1	TGTGCCAGTAATTTCTTTGGGAGCGGCAATGAGCAGTTCTTC	CASNFFGSGNEQFF
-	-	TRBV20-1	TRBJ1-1	TGCAGTGCTGATAGGAACACTGAAGCTTTCTTT	CSADRNTEAFF
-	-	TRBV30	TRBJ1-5	TGTGCCTGGAGTAATGGTTTGGAGCAGCCCCAGCATTTT	CAWSNGLEQPQHF
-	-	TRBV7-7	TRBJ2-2	TGTGCTAGCAGCTTACGCAGGTCGAACACCGGGGAGCTGTTTTTT	CASSLRRSNTGELFF
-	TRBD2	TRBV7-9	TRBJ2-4	TGTGCCAGCAGCCCTCTAGCGGGTGTTCAGTACTTC	CASSPLAGVQYF
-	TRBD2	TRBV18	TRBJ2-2	TGTGCCAGCCACCGTACCTTAGCGGGGGTAACGAACACCGGGGAGCTGTTTTTT	CASHRTLAGVTNTGELFF
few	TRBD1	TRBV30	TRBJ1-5	TGTGCCTGGAGGGGACAGGTTAGCAATCAGCCCCAGCATTTT	CAWRGQVSNQPQHF
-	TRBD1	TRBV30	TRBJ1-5	TGTGCCTGGGCGGACAGGGGGAGCAATCAGCCCCAGCATTTT	CAWADRGSNQPQHF
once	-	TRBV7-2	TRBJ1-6	TGTGCCAGCAGGGCCTCAGGCTATCCGGAACACTATAATTCACCCCTCCACTTT	CASRASGYPEHYNSPLHF
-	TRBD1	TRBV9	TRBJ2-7	TGTGCCAGCAGCCCCCGACAGGGAACCTACGAGCAGTACTTC	CASSPRQGTYEQYF
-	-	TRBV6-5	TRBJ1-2	TGTGCCAGCAGGGTAGAGGTTGGAGGCTACACCTTC	CASRVEVGGYTF
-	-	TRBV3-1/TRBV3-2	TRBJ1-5	TGTGCCAGCAGCCAAGACCTGAAGAAAAGTAAGGAGCAGCCCCAGCATTTT	CASSQDLKKSKEQPQHF
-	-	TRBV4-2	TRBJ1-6	TGTGCCAGCAGCCCGAATACTGTGAGCTCCTATAATTCACCCCTCCACTTT	CASSPNTVSSYNSPLHF
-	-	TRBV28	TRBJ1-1	TGTGCCACTTTAAGGGGCGTCACTGAAGCTTTCTTT	CATLRGVTEAFF
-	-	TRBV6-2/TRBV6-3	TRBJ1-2	TGTGCCAGCAGTTATAATAAGGACTTCTATGGCTACACCTTC	CASSYNKDFYGYTF